The 25 T cell receptor beta chains listed next were all sequenced from one sample in a study of cytomegalovirus exposure and HLA in healthy donors. The study ran its PCR with 60 Vbeta and 13 Jbeta primers. Assay used: immunoSEQ multiplex PCR; TCRdb lists only in-frame clones, some missing. This sample's clone table lists tens of thousands of clones. Source material: PBMCs. These receptors came from a middle-aged man in good health and CMV-seronegative.

The chain carries TRBV5-1 and TRBJ1-3; D not certain. V was pared by 0 bases and J by 4 bases, with 8 bases between. There are 14 residues in the CDR3. CDR1 is SGHRS, CDR2 YFSETQ, per germline. This CDR3 is CASSLVGEGNTIYF. The CDR3 nucleotides read TGCGCCAGCAGCTTGGTCGGGGAGGGAAACACCATATATTTT.

V and J are TRBV4-2 and TRBJ2-5, with TRBD2 matching over 10 bases. The last part of the DNA fits TRBJ2-7 better; the J call may be wrong. The CDR3 length is 16 residues. Germline CDR1 reads LGHNA; CDR2 reads YNFKEQ. CDR3 bases: TGTGCCAGCAGCCAAGATCTTACTAGCGGGACCTACGAGCAGTACTTC. Translating it yields CASSQDLTSGTYEQYF.

This sequence joins TRBV7-2 and TRBJ1-5, with 7 bases identical to TRBD1. V was pared by 4 bases and J by 7 bases, with 4 bases of the junction left unmatched. The CDR3 sequence is 13 residues long. The V gene's germline CDR1 is SGHTA and CDR2 FQGNSA. CDR3 loop: CASSSWTGQPQHF. The DNA of the CDR3 is TGTGCCAGCAGCTCTTGGACAGGCCAGCCCCAGCATTTT.

The chain employs TRBV6-5 and TRBJ1-4; no definite D call. The CDR3 is made up of 15 amino acids. Germline V gene sequence: CDR1 MNHEY, CDR2 SVGAGI. V was cut by 2 bases and J by 6 bases, with 13 bases left in between. The CDR3 bases are TGTGCCAGCAGTTACCGGGGATACCGGGATGAAAAACTGTTTTTT. Translating it yields CASSYRGYRDEKLFF.

The chain links TRBV30 to TRBJ1-1, with D perhaps matching TRBD1 (6 bases). Germline V gene sequence: CDR1 GTSNPN, CDR2 SVGIG (reference sequence). Trimming cost V 7 bases and J 10 bases, with 22 bases left between them. The CDR3 is 13 amino acids. CDR3 DNA: TGTGCCTTCTGGGAAAGGGGGAAAGATGGAGCTTTCTTT. As protein: CAFWERGKDGAFF.

The V call is TRBV11-2, the J call TRBJ2-7; D is ambiguous. Looked up from germline, CDR1 is SGHAT and CDR2 is FQNNGV. This CDR3 contains 16 residues. V was clipped by 2 bases and J by 0 bases, with 14 bases between them. CDR3 region: CASSLPIGGNSYEQYF. The CDR3 nucleotides read TGTGCCAGCAGCTTACCCATTGGCGGAAACTCCTACGAGCAGTACTTC.

The CDR3 nucleotides are TGCGCCAGCAGCTCAGTCCGGGGGGGAACCGGGGAGCTGTTTTTT. The encoded protein is CASSSVRGGTGELFF. This chain joins TRBV5-1 and TRBJ2-2; 8 bases map to TRBD2. The length of the CDR3 is 15 residues. V shed 3 bases and J 5 bases; nucleotides not matched to a gene: 6. Germline CDR1 SGHRS, CDR2 YFSETQ. The full variable domain, in which reference TRBV5-1 and TRBJ2-2 provide the parts outside the CDR3, is KAGVTQTPRYLIKTRGQQVTLSCSPISGHRSVSWYQQTPGQGLQFLFEYFSETQRNKGNFPGRFSGRQFSNSRSEMNVSTLELGDSALYLCASSSVRGGTGELFFGEGSRLTVL.

The chain carries TRBV6-4 and TRBJ2-3; 9 bases agree with TRBD2. V lost 3 bases and J lost 5; bases outside the gene matches: 9. The CDR3 runs to 16 residues. Looked up from germline, CDR1 is MRHNA and CDR2 is SNTAGT. Written as DNA, the CDR3 is TGTGCCAGCAGTGAAGGGCTAGCGGGATCGAGAGATACGCAGTATTTT. Residues: CASSEGLAGSRDTQYF.

V is TRBV9 and J is TRBJ2-1; the match to TRBD1 covers 11 bases. The germline CDR1 and CDR2 sequences are SGDLS and YYNGEE. The CDR3 consists of 15 residues. V lost 6 bases and J lost 10; bases outside the gene matches: 12. The CDR3 loop reads CASTPIGQGAQEQFF. CDR3 DNA: TGTGCCAGCACCCCTATCGGACAGGGGGCCCAAGAGCAGTTCTTC.

The J gene is TRBJ1-1, the V gene TRBV18; D ambiguous. Trimming pared 5 bases from V and 3 bases from J, leaving 4 bases between. CDR1 is KGHSH and CDR2 is LQKENI in the germline V gene. This CDR3 is built from 11 residues. The CDR3 sequence: CASSGDTEAFF. In DNA, the CDR3 is TGTGCCAGCTCAGGAGACACTGAAGCTTTCTTT.

As regards this clone: One junction end does not reproduce the germline sequence, and a read error may be involved. The rearrangement links TRBV19 to TRBJ1-1; D remains unclear. Looked up from germline, CDR1 is LNHDA and CDR2 is SQIVND (reference sequence). The CDR3 runs to 15 residues. The CDR3 reads CASSPQSVMNTEDFF. The CDR3 DNA is TGTGCCAGTAGCCCCCAAAGCGTTATGAACACTGAAGATTTCTTT.

This CDR3 is CASSLGNRATGETQYF. In DNA, the CDR3 is TGTGCCAGCAGCTTAGGAAACAGGGCAACAGGGGAGACCCAGTACTTC. The rearrangement links TRBV7-7 to TRBJ2-5; tentative D call: TRBD1 (6 bases). The CDR3 is made up of 16 amino acids. The germline V and J ends were trimmed by 1 base and 5 bases, with 17 bases remaining between them. From germline, CDR1 is SSHAT and CDR2 FNYEAQ (reference sequence).

The CDR3 spells CASSFRDWSNEQFF. CDR3 DNA: TGTGCCAGCAGCTTCCGGGACTGGAGCAATGAGCAGTTCTTC. V usage is TRBV9 and J usage is TRBJ2-1; a weak D match, TRBD2 (6 bases). The CDR3 contains 14 residues. CDR1 is SGDLS, CDR2 YYNGEE, per germline. The germline V and J ends were trimmed by 4 bases and 6 bases, with 14 bases remaining between them.

The chain uses TRBV5-1 and TRBJ1-5, with TRBD1 as a possible D gene (6 bases). Between the trimmed V and J ends, which lost 0 bases and 3 bases, there was a span of 10 bases. This CDR3 is built from 15 residues. Germline V gene sequence: CDR1 SGHRS, CDR2 YFSETQ. Here the CDR3 reads CASSLAGTINQPQHF. In DNA form, the CDR3 reads TGCGCCAGCAGCTTGGCCGGGACAATCAATCAGCCCCAGCATTTT.

The J gene is TRBJ2-1, the V gene TRBV28; 8 bases are shared with TRBD2. The CDR3 totals 15 residues. CDR1 and CDR2 from the germline V gene are MDHEN and SYDVKM. The junction had 10 bases not matched to a gene; V was cut back by 6 bases and J by 6 bases. CDR3 region: CASSSGTRSVNEQFF. CDR3 coding DNA: TGTGCCAGCAGCTCCGGGACTAGAAGCGTCAATGAGCAGTTCTTC.

This chain uses TRBV27 with TRBJ1-2; 7 nucleotides align to TRBD1. V was clipped by 4 bases and J by 2 bases; unmatched bases: 1. The CDR3 sequence is 13 residues long. The V gene's germline CDR1 is MNHEY and CDR2 SMNVEV (reference sequence). The CDR3 sequence is CASSSTGNYGYTF. The DNA of the CDR3 is TGTGCCAGCAGTTCGACAGGGAACTATGGCTACACCTTC.

This chain links TRBV27 with TRBJ2-1, with TRBD2 matching over 7 bases. This CDR3 comprises 14 residues. Germline assignment: CDR1 MNHEY and CDR2 SMNVEV (reference sequence). Trimming removed 7 bases from V and 2 bases from J; junction bases left unmatched: 5. CDR3: CASTPSGPYNEQFF. The CDR3 nucleotides read TGTGCCAGCACCCCTAGCGGACCCTACAATGAGCAGTTCTTC.

The chain combines TRBV6-1 with TRBJ1-1; TRBD1 matches 9 bases. V gave up 4 bases and J gave up 8 bases; unmatched junction bases: 17. In germline, CDR1 is MNHNS, CDR2 SASEGT. CDR3 length: 17 residues. This CDR3 is CASSGDLSGQGGREAFF. The CDR3 DNA is TGTGCCAGCAGTGGGGACCTGTCGGGACAGGGCGGCCGGGAAGCTTTCTTT.

The CDR3 DNA reads as TGTGCCTGGAGTCCCGGGACAGGGGACACTGAAGCTTTCTTT. It specifies CAWSPGTGDTEAFF. The chain links TRBV30 to TRBJ1-1; TRBD1 agrees at 10 bases. There are 14 residues in the CDR3. Trimming at V came to 2 bases and at J to 3 bases, leaving 3 bases not matched to a gene. CDR1 and CDR2 (germline): GTSNPN, SVGIG (reference sequence).

The chain recombines TRBV7-2 with TRBJ2-7; 10 nucleotides line up with TRBD1. This CDR3 is built from 14 residues. Germline V gene sequence: CDR1 SGHTA, CDR2 FQGNSA. V gave up 6 bases and J gave up 5 bases; unmatched junction bases: 7. The CDR3 bases are TGTGCCAGCAGTTCGACAGGGGGCGCGGACGAGCAGTACTTC. Amino acids: CASSSTGGADEQYF.

The rearrangement uses TRBV9 and TRBJ2-3, with 15 bases aligning to TRBD2. The germline V gene encodes CDR1 SGDLS and CDR2 YYNGEE. V shed 5 bases, J shed 4 bases, and the junction held 8 bases outside the gene matches. The CDR3 consists of 17 residues. As DNA, the CDR3 is TGTGCCAGCAGTAAGGGACTAGCGGGAGGAGGGGCAGATACGCAGTATTTT. This gives the protein CASSKGLAGGGADTQYF.

Here the CDR3 reads CASSPSGTTYEQYF. Here the CDR3 DNA reads TGTGCCAGCAGTCCAAGCGGGACCACCTACGAGCAGTACTTC. J is TRBJ2-7 and V is TRBV28; TRBD2 matches 7 bases. This CDR3 is built from 14 residues. Germline V gene lookup returns CDR1 MDHEN and CDR2 SYDVKM. J gave up 2 bases and V 5 bases, and 6 bases lay outside the gene matches. The full variable domain, its missing parts supplied by reference TRBV28 and TRBJ2-7, is DVKVTQSSRYLVKRTGEKVFLECVQDMDHENMFWYRQDPGLGLRLIYFSYDVKMKEKGDIPEGYSVSREKKERFSLILESASTNQTSMYLCASSPSGTTYEQYFGPGTRLTVT.

The CDR3 spells CASSSRVRDYGYTF. In DNA form, the CDR3 reads TGTGCCAGCAGCTCTAGGGTGAGGGACTATGGCTACACCTTC. The chain links TRBV7-2 to TRBJ1-2, with D hard to call. Deletions cut 4 bases from V and 3 bases from J, with 12 bases between. Germline CDR1 SGHTA, CDR2 FQGNSA. The CDR3 extends over 14 amino acids.

Comments on this clone: In the same sample, other DNA sequences code for this CDR3. The gene calls are TRBV30 and TRBJ2-1, with D unresolved. V lost 2 bases and J 5 bases, leaving 7 bases between the germline ends. The CDR3 totals 12 residues. Germline CDR1 GTSNPN, CDR2 SVGIG (reference sequence). This CDR3 reads CAWSFRDNEQFF. Written as DNA, the CDR3 is TGTGCCTGGAGTTTCCGGGACAATGAGCAGTTCTTC.

As to this clone: The germline gene is not matched at one end of the junction; a read error may be the cause. The chain recombines TRBV30 with TRBJ1-1; 8 bases match TRBD1. This CDR3 is built from 15 residues. Germline lookup yields CDR1 GTSNPN and CDR2 SVGIG (reference sequence). This chain's CDR3 is CAGSTAGGLSTEAFF. In DNA form, the CDR3 reads TGTGCCGGGAGTACGGCAGGGGGCTTGAGCACTGAAGCTTTCTTT.